This T cell receptor beta chain originates from a study of T cell responses to AZD1222 COVID-19 vaccine (dated by TCRdb to about 2021). For the wider study: AZD1222 recipients whose second dose came at about 4 weeks and those whose second dose came at about 12 weeks were combined into one group, since spike-specific TCR depth and breadth did not differ between the two schedules. TCR sequencing was performed for about 250 trial participants, of whom 207 were given two doses of AZD1222 and approximately 26 were given two doses of MenACWY control vaccine. Trial participants were enrolled by age into subgroups of 18-55, 56-69 and 70-plus years, and around 140, 26 and 57 TCR-sequenced participants, respectively, were included in these subgroups. General study outcomes and caveats: Conclusions about previously exposed vaccinees are limited because only five to seven AZD1222 recipients were SARS-CoV-2 seropositive at baseline. Epitopes outside the regions mutated in the B.1.351 and B.1.1.7 variants were reportedly recognized by nearly half of the unique spike-specific TCRs. Most participants were white British and females outnumbered males, and the authors suggested that clonal diversity may have been underestimated. No day 14 peak-response samples were available, so repertoires were characterized only after the peak T cell response. Spike-specific TCR breadth and depth rose significantly after two AZD1222 doses compared with day 0 and with MenACWY recipients. The 56-69-year group was small, and its depth increase did not reach significance, likely because of low power. The vaccine-associated CD4 TCRs covered the entire spike protein, and the dominant responses fell in regions 160-218 and 743-854.

V is cut back by 0 bases and J by 6 bases, with 4 bases in the junction unmatched. The CDR3 contains 14 residues, cysteine and phenylalanine counted. This entry keeps only the CDR3 DNA: 42 bases, framed from base 1. The germline V gene provides CDR1 SGHVS and CDR2 FNYEAQ. Comment on this clone: The antigen this receptor binds is unknown. Within one base of it there is no much larger clone, and no base qualities were kept.

According to the study, the label for this sample's time point signals: baseline before first vaccination. The vaccinee samples were drawn from two UK trials, COV001 and COV002, one of which was a single-blind randomized controlled phase 2/3 trial testing AZD1222 (ChAdOx1 nCoV-19) in healthy adults. For TCRbeta chain sequencing, PBMC samples from trial participants were taken at day 0 and at day 28 after the second dose. The CDR3 regions of human TCRbeta chains were subjected to immunosequencing. As for how the authors treated the data: TCRs in the repertoires were compared against a reference library of SARS-CoV-2-specific TCRs that had been generated with the MIRA antigen-specificity platform. Breadth meant the fraction of unique TCRs that were SARS-CoV-2-associated, whereas depth meant the fraction of total T cells that were SARS-CoV-2-associated. Each spike-specific TCR was assigned to its reactive spike region and to a CD4 or CD8 class using the MIRA data. Log10-transformed breadth and depth values were compared by one-way ANOVA with Sidak's multiple comparisons tests. Entries here come from immuneACCESS through TCRdb and include only in-frame sequences with V and J called. Some clones fail to appear in such tables; in the studies checked, an unresolved V gene covers under half of the shortfall, and the cause of the remainder is unknown. The V and J calls and the clone size are those of that table, but D and trimming were determined from the DNA. This sample comprises about 120,000 clones, 80% to 90% of them detected only once. The ten top clones hold 6% to 8% of the sample.

This sample comprised peripheral blood, obtained on day 0 of AZD1222 vaccination. The clonotype comes from an adult in good health. The sequence is built from TRBV7-6 and TRBJ2-7; the central 8 bases match TRBD2. The CDR3 corresponds to CASSLAAGGGEQYF. The nucleotide sequence reads as follows: TGTGCCAGCAGCTTAGCTGCGGGGGGTGGCGAGCAGTACTTC.